Shown below are 8 T cell receptor beta chains from a single sample sequenced in a study of prognosis after radiotherapy for stage I lung cancer. Two-round multiplex PCR on genomic DNA was the method by which TCR beta CDR3 was amplified. Each TRBV and TRBJ gene had its own primer in the first PCR round. TCRdb analysed the multiplex PCR reads with MiXCR anew, one entry per CDR3 protein. The sample gives 30,000 to 35,000 distinct CDR3 sequences, 40% to 55% of which show up once; more than 15% is in the top ten. The material sequenced was PBMCs, taken before or after stereotactic body radiation therapy (not recorded which). The source of these receptors is a donor aged 50 or older with non-small cell lung cancer.

In its sample, this clonotype was seen many times. The chain uses TRBV29-1 and TRBJ2-1; TRBD2 aligns across 7 bases. The germline V gene has CDR1 SQVTM and CDR2 ANQGSEA. J gave up 15 bases and V 0 bases, and 8 bases lay outside the gene matches. There are 12 residues in the CDR3. The CDR3 DNA reads as TGCAGCGTTGAAGAATGGGACTACGGCCGGTTCTTC. Protein product: CSVEEWDYGRFF.

This clonotype has only one observation. The V and J genes are TRBV12-3 or TRBV12-4 and TRBJ2-1, with D uncertain. The ends were cut back, 11 bases at V and 7 bases at J, with 15 bases in the middle. CDR3 length: 12 residues. Here the CDR3 reads CAGSLDGNEQFF. The CDR3 DNA reads TGTGCCGGTAGTTTAGACGGTAATGAGCAGTTCTTC.

The chain employs TRBV9 and TRBJ2-1; 11 bases are a match to TRBD2. The length of the CDR3 is 20 residues. Trimming at V came to 0 bases and at J to 0 bases, leaving 11 bases not matched to a gene. Germline lookup yields CDR1 SGDLS and CDR2 YYNGEE. The CDR3 DNA reads as TGTGCCAGCAGCGTAGACACCGGGACTAGCGGATTCTCCTCCTACAATGAGCAGTTCTTC. Translation gives CASSVDTGTSGFSSYNEQFF.

This clonotype was recorded many times. The genes are TRBV3-1 and TRBJ2-5; a possible D gene is TRBD2 (6 bases). V lost 2 bases and J 10 bases, leaving 8 bases between the germline ends. Germline V gene lookup returns CDR1 LGHDT and CDR2 YNNKEL (reference sequence). CDR3 length: 11 residues. The CDR3 spells CASSQTAGQYF. The CDR3 DNA sequence: TGTGCCAGCAGCCAAACAGCGGGCCAGTACTTC.

A note on this clonotype: One base away lies a much larger clone, so this may be a sequencing read error. This chain connects TRBV27 to TRBJ2-4, with D hard to call. CDR1 and CDR2 (germline): MNHEY, SMNVEV (reference sequence). The CDR3 loop spans 16 amino acids. The V gene lost 0 bases and the J gene lost 4 bases, with 13 bases spanning the gap. The CDR3 sequence: CASSLSILRSKNIQYF. The CDR3 DNA sequence: TGTGCCAGCAGTTTATCCATCCTTCGGTCTAAAAACATTCAGTACTTC.

This clonotype was observed many times. The chain employs TRBV5-1 and TRBJ2-2, with 8 bases matching TRBD1. The J segment lost 6 bases and the V segment lost 6 bases, leaving 4 bases of the junction unmatched. Looked up from germline, CDR1 is SGHRS and CDR2 is YFSETQ. The CDR3 totals 13 residues. Here the CDR3 reads CASTQQGAGELFF. CDR3 sequence (DNA): TGCGCCAGCACCCAACAGGGGGCCGGGGAGCTGTTTTTT. The full variable domain, rest sourced from reference TRBV5-1 and TRBJ2-2, is KAGVTQTPRYLIKTRGQQVTLSCSPISGHRSVSWYQQTPGQGLQFLFEYFSETQRNKGNFPGRFSGRQFSNSRSEMNVSTLELGDSALYLCASTQQGAGELFFGEGSRLTVL.

The sample holds many counts of this clonotype. The rearrangement joins TRBV7-9 to TRBJ2-5, with D possibly TRBD2 on 6 matching bases. The germline V gene has CDR1 SEHNR and CDR2 FQNEAQ (reference sequence). Trimming removed 0 bases at V and 2 bases at J, with 10 bases between. The CDR3 runs 15 residues. CDR3 in amino acids: CASSLAGGVQETQYF. The CDR3 DNA reads as TGTGCCAGCAGCTTAGCGGGCGGGGTTCAAGAGACCCAGTACTTC.

In this sample, this clonotype turned up many times. V is TRBV5-1 and J is TRBJ1-2; TRBD1 agrees at 9 bases. The V segment lost 5 bases and the J segment 6 bases; nucleotides outside the gene matches: 17. Looked up from germline, CDR1 is SGHRS and CDR2 is YFSETQ. The CDR3 spans 17 residues. DNA of the CDR3: TGCGCCAGCAGTTCGAGTCCGGGACAGGGCTATGAAGATGGCTACACCTTC. Translating it yields CASSSSPGQGYEDGYTF.